The rows below give T cell receptor beta chains drawn from one sample of a study of cytomegalovirus exposure and HLA in healthy donors. Generated by immunoSEQ multiplex PCR, the TCRdb table keeps only in-frame clones and is missing some. The sample includes some 180,000 clones, roughly 79% of them seen just once. The sample consisted of PBMCs. These receptors came from a man under 40 in good health and CMV-seronegative. Both conserved end residues are part of each CDR3. A D gene is named only where the DNA matches it firmly. Clone size is stated in some rows and not others, as once, few, many or a class when expanded.

TRBJ1-3 | TRBV5-1 | NA | TRBD1 | CASSSPIGQGGVSGNTIYF | TGCGCCAGCAGCTCACCGATCGGACAGGGGGGGGTTTCTGGAAACACCATATATTTT
TRBJ2-7 | TRBV6-1 | NA | TRBD1 | CASSPRQGIDEQYF | TGTGCCAGCAGTCCCCGACAGGGAATTGACGAGCAGTACTTC
TRBJ2-7 | TRBV2 | NA | NA | CASHRTLLIYEQYF | TGTGCCAGCCACCGGACACTACTCATATACGAGCAGTACTTC
TRBJ1-4 | TRBV28 | once | NA | CASSSREKLFF | TGTGCCAGCAGTTCGCGGGAAAAACTGTTTTTT
TRBJ1-5 | TRBV11-2 | NA | NA | CASSLGSGGNQPQHF | TGTGCCAGCAGCTTGGGTTCCGGGGGCAATCAGCCCCAGCATTTT
TRBJ2-2 | TRBV28 | NA | NA | CASSLGARTIGELFF | TGTGCCAGCAGTTTAGGGGCCAGGACGATCGGGGAGCTGTTTTTT
TRBJ1-6 | TRBV28 | few | NA | CASGKGVKNSPLHF | TGTGCCAGCGGGAAGGGGGTCAAAAATTCACCCCTCCACTTT
TRBJ2-1 | TRBV9 | NA | TRBD2 | CASSVTGTSRNEQFF | TGTGCCAGCAGCGTAACCGGGACTAGCAGGAATGAGCAGTTCTTC
TRBJ1-1 | TRBV2 | NA | NA | CASSELRVNTEAFF | TGTGCCAGCAGTGAACTCCGAGTGAACACTGAAGCTTTCTTT
TRBJ2-1 | TRBV7-9 | few | NA | CASSPRPVGEQFF | TGTGCCAGCAGCCCGCGCCCCGTGGGCGAGCAGTTCTTC
TRBJ2-5 | TRBV27 | NA | TRBD2 | CASSPLSSGETQYF | TGTGCCAGCAGTCCCTTGTCTAGCGGAGAGACCCAGTACTTC
TRBJ2-7 | TRBV29-1 | NA | TRBD1 | CSVEDRGRGPREQYF | TGCAGCGTTGAAGATCGGGGCAGGGGGCCTCGCGAGCAGTACTTC
TRBJ2-6 | TRBV5-1 | NA | NA | CASSFSGTGRGSGANVLTF | TGCGCCAGCAGCTTTAGCGGAACGGGGCGGGGCTCTGGGGCCAACGTCCTGACTTTC
TRBJ2-3 | TRBV5-1 | NA | NA | CASSTEGIGGDTQYF | TGCGCCAGCAGCACCGAGGGAATAGGCGGAGATACGCAGTATTTT
TRBJ1-1 | TRBV25-1 | NA | TRBD1 | CASQRGLKNTEAFF | TGTGCCAGCCAAAGGGGGCTTAAGAACACTGAAGCTTTCTTT
TRBJ2-3 | TRBV30 | NA | NA | CAIGTAGTDTQYF | TGTGCCATAGGGACTGCTGGCACAGATACGCAGTATTTT
TRBJ1-5 | TRBV28 | NA | TRBD1 | CASCGGQGAPSNQPQHF | TGTGCCAGCTGCGGGGGACAGGGGGCTCCTAGCAATCAGCCCCAGCATTTT
TRBJ1-6 | TRBV27 | few | NA | CASKVERTGNSPLHF | TGTGCCAGCAAAGTAGAACGGACGGGGAATTCACCCCTCCACTTT
TRBJ2-7 | TRBV5-6 | few | TRBD1 | CASSPRQGKGEQYF | TGTGCCAGCAGCCCCCGACAGGGAAAGGGCGAGCAGTACTTC
TRBJ1-3 | TRBV5-4 | few | NA | CASSTRDILRGNTIYF | TGTGCCAGCAGCACAAGGGACATCTTAAGGGGAAACACCATATATTTT
TRBJ1-4 | TRBV28 | NA | NA | CASSPLSFGTTNEKLFF | TGTGCCAGCAGTCCCCTCAGTTTCGGGACAACTAATGAAAAACTGTTTTTT
TRBJ1-6 | TRBV28 | few | TRBD1 | CASLRDRGNSPLHF | TGTGCCAGCCTCCGGGACAGGGGTAATTCACCCCTCCACTTT
TRBJ2-2 | TRBV5-4 | NA | TRBD1 | CASSLEDRARTGELFF | TGTGCCAGCAGCTTAGAGGACAGGGCTCGCACCGGGGAGCTGTTTTTT
TRBJ2-1 | TRBV4-2 | NA | TRBD2 | CASSQATGTSGYNEQFF | TGTGCCAGCAGCCAAGCCACCGGGACTAGCGGATACAATGAGCAGTTCTTC
TRBJ1-1 | TRBV6-5 | few | TRBD1 | CASVKPGTGNTEAFF | TGTGCCAGCGTAAAACCCGGGACAGGGAACACTGAAGCTTTCTTT
TRBJ2-5 | TRBV29-1 | NA | TRBD2 | CSVSRTSGQETQYF | TGCAGCGTTAGTCGGACTAGCGGACAAGAGACCCAGTACTTC
TRBJ2-7 | TRBV9 | NA | NA | CASSVAGANSYEQYF | TGTGCCAGCAGCGTAGCGGGAGCAAACTCCTACGAGCAGTACTTC
TRBJ2-7 | TRBV29-1 | NA | NA | CSVFEGEQYF | TGCAGCGTTTTCGAGGGCGAGCAGTACTTC
TRBJ2-3 | TRBV7-3 | NA | NA | CASSPNTDTQYF | TGTGCCAGCAGCCCAAACACAGATACGCAGTATTTT
TRBJ2-7 | TRBV7-9 | NA | NA | CASSSTMEQGSYEQYF | TGTGCCAGCAGCTCCACAATGGAACAGGGTAGCTACGAGCAGTACTTC
TRBJ2-5 | TRBV6-5 | NA | TRBD2 | CASSYSGSNQETQYF | TGTGCCAGCAGTTACAGCGGGAGTAACCAAGAGACCCAGTACTTC
TRBJ1-1 | TRBV2 | few | TRBD1 | CASSSGQGAWDTEAFF | TGTGCCAGCAGTTCGGGACAGGGGGCTTGGGACACTGAAGCTTTCTTT
TRBJ2-3 | TRBV10-2 | NA | NA | CASSETKGGPSSTDTQYF | TGCGCCAGCAGTGAGACCAAGGGCGGGCCGAGTAGCACAGATACGCAGTATTTT
TRBJ2-7 | TRBV7-3 | once | TRBD2 | CASSLAAGGIHEQYF | TGTGCCAGCAGCTTAGCAGCGGGAGGGATCCACGAGCAGTACTTC
TRBJ2-3 | TRBV28 | once | NA | CATTTVGAPSTDTQYF | TGTGCCACCACGACGGTGGGGGCGCCTAGCACAGATACGCAGTATTTT
TRBJ2-1 | TRBV30 | NA | NA | CAWSVGWGGQGNEQFF | TGTGCCTGGAGTGTAGGGTGGGGGGGGCAAGGGAATGAGCAGTTCTTC
TRBJ2-2 | TRBV28 | NA | NA | CASRGSSTGELFF | TGTGCCAGCAGGGGCAGTAGCACCGGGGAGCTGTTTTTT
TRBJ2-3 | TRBV7-2 | few | TRBD1 | CASSPPRTGWGAQYF | TGTGCCAGCAGCCCACCGAGGACAGGGTGGGGTGCGCAGTATTTT
TRBJ2-7 | TRBV10-2 | few | TRBD2 | CASGTSGGYEQYF | TGCGCCAGTGGGACTAGCGGGGGTTACGAGCAGTACTTC
TRBJ2-7 | TRBV5-6 | NA | TRBD1 | CASSLAGQGAYEQYF | TGTGCCAGCAGCTTGGCCGGACAGGGAGCCTACGAGCAGTACTTC